The clone carrying this TCR beta chain was observed many times. CDR3 size: 13 residues. The V and J ends lost 10 bases and 4 bases, in that order; junction bases with no gene match: 7. CDR1 and CDR2 (germline): MNHEY, SVGAGI. The sample belongs to a study of technical replicates of blood from a handful of donors. Clones were sequenced by immunoSEQ multiplex PCR, and TCRdb holds only the in-frame ones, with some missing. The repertoire includes approximately 78,000 clones, about nine tenths of them detected once, and approximately 0.36% sits in the top ten. Sequenced sample: T cells isolated from PBMCs. The TCR comes from a human donor in good health. This chain joins TRBV6-5 and TRBJ1-2; 9 bases are shared with TRBD1. The CDR3 DNA is TGTGCCACCCTGGGACAGGGCGGCTATGGCTACACCTTC. Protein sequence: CATLGQGGYGYTF.